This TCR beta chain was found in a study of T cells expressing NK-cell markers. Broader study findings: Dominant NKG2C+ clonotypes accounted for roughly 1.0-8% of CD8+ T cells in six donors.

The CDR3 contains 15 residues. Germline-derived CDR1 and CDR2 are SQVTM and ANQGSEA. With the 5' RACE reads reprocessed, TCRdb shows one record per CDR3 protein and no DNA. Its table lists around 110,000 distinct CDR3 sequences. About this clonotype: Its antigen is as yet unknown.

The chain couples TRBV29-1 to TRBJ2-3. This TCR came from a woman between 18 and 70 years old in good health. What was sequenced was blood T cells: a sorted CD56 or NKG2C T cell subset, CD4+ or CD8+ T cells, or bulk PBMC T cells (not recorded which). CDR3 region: CSVDHLSAWTDTQYF.